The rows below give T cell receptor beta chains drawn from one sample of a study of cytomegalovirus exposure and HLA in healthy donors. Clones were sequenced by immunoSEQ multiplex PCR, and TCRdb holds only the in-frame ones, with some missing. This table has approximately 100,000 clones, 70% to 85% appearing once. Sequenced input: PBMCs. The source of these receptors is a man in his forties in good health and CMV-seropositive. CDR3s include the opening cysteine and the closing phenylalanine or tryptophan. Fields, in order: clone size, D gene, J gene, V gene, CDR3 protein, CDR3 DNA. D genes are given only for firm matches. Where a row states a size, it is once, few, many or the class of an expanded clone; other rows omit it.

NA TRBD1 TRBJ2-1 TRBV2 CASSRPDRGDNEQFF TGTGCCAGCAGTAGGCCGGACAGGGGAGACAATGAGCAGTTCTTC
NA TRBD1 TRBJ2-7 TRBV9 CASSTTGDYEQYF TGTGCCAGCAGCACGACAGGGGACTACGAGCAGTACTTC
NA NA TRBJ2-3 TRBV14 CASSQARYTDTQYF TGTGCCAGCAGCCAAGCTCGGTACACAGATACGCAGTATTTT
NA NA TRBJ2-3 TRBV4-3 CASSQAPTGSGTDTQYF TGCGCCAGCAGCCAAGCCCCGACAGGGAGCGGGACAGATACGCAGTATTTT
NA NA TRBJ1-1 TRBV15 CATSTNRVGVGEAFF TGTGCCACCAGCACCAACAGAGTGGGCGTCGGAGAAGCTTTCTTT
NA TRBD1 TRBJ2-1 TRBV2 CAGGQGQGGSEQFF TGTGCAGGGGGCCAGGGACAGGGTGGGAGTGAGCAGTTCTTC
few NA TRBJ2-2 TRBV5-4 CASSLSGLNTGELFF TGTGCCAGCAGCTTGTCGGGACTGAACACCGGGGAGCTGTTTTTT
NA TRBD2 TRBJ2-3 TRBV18 CASSPAGLAGGTDTQYF TGTGCCAGCTCACCCGCGGGACTAGCGGGGGGCACAGATACGCAGTATTTT
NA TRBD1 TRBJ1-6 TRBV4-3 CASSQVTGVSSPLHF TGCGCCAGCAGCCAAGTTACAGGGGTTAGTTCACCCCTCCACTTT
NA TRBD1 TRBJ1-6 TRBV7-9 CASSLGQGVPLRF TGTGCCAGCAGCTTAGGACAGGGGGTACCCCTCCGCTTT
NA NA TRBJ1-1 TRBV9 CASSVGGMNTEAFF TGTGCCAGCAGCGTCGGGGGAATGAACACTGAAGCTTTCTTT
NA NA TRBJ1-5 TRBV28 CASSSSGSNQPQHF TGTGCCAGCAGTTCCTCGGGGAGCAATCAGCCCCAGCATTTT
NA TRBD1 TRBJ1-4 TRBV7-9 CASSHVTGDEEKLFF TGTGCCAGCAGCCACGTAACAGGGGACGAGGAAAAACTGTTTTTT
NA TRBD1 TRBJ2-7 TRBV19 CASSISTGVYEQYF TGTGCCAGTAGTATATCGACAGGGGTTTACGAGCAGTACTTC
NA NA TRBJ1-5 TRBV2 CASKVGYSNQPQHF TGTGCCAGCAAGGTCGGGTATAGCAATCAGCCCCAGCATTTT
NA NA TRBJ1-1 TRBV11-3 CASSLGPGSTEAFF TGTGCCAGCAGCTTAGGACCAGGTTCCACTGAAGCTTTCTTT
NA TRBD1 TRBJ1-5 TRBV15 CATSYDRGPGQPQHF TGTGCCACCAGCTACGACAGGGGGCCCGGTCAGCCCCAGCATTTT
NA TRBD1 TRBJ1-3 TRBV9 CASSKGQGGVDTIYF TGTGCCAGCAGCAAGGGACAGGGGGGAGTTGACACCATATATTTT
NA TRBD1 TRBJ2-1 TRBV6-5 CASSYLPGQGYNEQFF TGTGCCAGCAGTTACCTACCTGGACAGGGGTACAATGAGCAGTTCTTC
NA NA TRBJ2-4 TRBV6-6 CASSSGGPKNIQYF TGTGCCAGCAGTTCCGGAGGTCCCAAAAACATTCAGTACTTC
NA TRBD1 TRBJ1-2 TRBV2 CASSTLRTGGLYTF TGTGCCAGCAGTACCCTCAGGACAGGGGGCTTATACACCTTC
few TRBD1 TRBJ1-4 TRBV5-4 CASTTGGNEKLFF TGTGCCAGCACCACAGGGGGGAATGAAAAACTGTTTTTT
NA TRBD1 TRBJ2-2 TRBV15 CATSRRGQGPTGELFF TGTGCCACCAGCCGCCGAGGACAGGGACCCACCGGGGAGCTGTTTTTT
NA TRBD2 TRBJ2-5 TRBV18 CASSPIRSGGSQETQYF TGTGCCAGCTCACCCATTAGAAGCGGGGGGAGTCAAGAGACCCAGTACTTC
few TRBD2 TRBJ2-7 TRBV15 CATSAGGSSYEQYF TGTGCCACCAGCGCCGGGGGGAGCTCCTACGAGCAGTACTTC
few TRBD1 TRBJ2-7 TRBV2 CASSGTWDRTYF TGTGCCAGCAGTGGGACTTGGGACAGGACGTACTTC
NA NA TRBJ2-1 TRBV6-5 CASSYAPGAAEQFF TGTGCCAGCAGTTACGCCCCAGGGGCGGCTGAGCAGTTCTTC
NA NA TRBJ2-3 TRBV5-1 CASNVQGSTDTQYF TGCGCCAGCAACGTACAGGGATCCACAGATACGCAGTATTTT